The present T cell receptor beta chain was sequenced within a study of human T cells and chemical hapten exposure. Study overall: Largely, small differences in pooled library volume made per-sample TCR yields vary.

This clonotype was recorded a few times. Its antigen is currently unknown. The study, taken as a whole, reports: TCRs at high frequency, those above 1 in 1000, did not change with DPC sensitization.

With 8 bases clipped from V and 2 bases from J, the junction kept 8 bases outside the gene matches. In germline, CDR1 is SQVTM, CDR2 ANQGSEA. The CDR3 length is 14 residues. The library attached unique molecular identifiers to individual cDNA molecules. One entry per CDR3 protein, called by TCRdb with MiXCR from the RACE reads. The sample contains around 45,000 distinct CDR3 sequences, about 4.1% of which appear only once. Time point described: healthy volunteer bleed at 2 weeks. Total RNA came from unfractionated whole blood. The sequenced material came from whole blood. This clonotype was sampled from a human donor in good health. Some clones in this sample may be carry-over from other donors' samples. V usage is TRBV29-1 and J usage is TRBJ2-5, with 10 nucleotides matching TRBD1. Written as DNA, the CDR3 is TGCAGCCACCTCTTGGGACAGGGGCAAGAGACCCAGTACTTC. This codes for CSHLLGQGQETQYF.